This entry features one T cell receptor (beta chain) sequence. The V gene lost 6 bases and the J gene lost 0 bases, with 12 bases spanning the gap. The V gene's germline CDR1 is MNHEY and CDR2 SVGAGI. The CDR3 runs 15 residues. As handled by the study authors: Amplifying reference gene primers gave estimates of nucleated cell counts. Sequencing was performed with immunoSEQ multiplex PCR; in TCRdb, only in-frame clones are kept and a portion is missing. V and J calls and clone size are copied from that table; D and trimming were computed from the DNA. In the table there are approximately 300,000 clones, 85% to 90% of which are singletons. The data stem from a study of blood T cell repertoires in COVID-19. As for the study in general: Sites across the United States, Italy and Spain contributed samples from acute and convalescent COVID-19. PBMCs, B-cell-depleted T cells, or T cells were the source of the cDNA or gDNA that made up the material.

The sequenced material came from peripheral blood. The J gene is TRBJ1-5, the V gene TRBV6-5; D gene unclear. This clonotype was sampled from a woman aged 40 to 55 with acute or convalescent COVID-19. In DNA form, the CDR3 reads TGTGCCAGCAGCGTGGAGATAAATAGCAATCAGCCCCAGCATTTT. Its translation: CASSVEINSNQPQHF.